This TCR beta chain comes out of a study of T cells in Graves' hyperthyroidism and ophthalmopathy. This CDR3 is 18 amino acids long. Germline values: CDR1 LNHDA, CDR2 SQIVND (reference sequence). V shed 4 bases and J 2 bases; nucleotides not matched to a gene: 8. Amplification of TCR beta CDR3 regions used RNA as the template. The TCR CDR3 first-round RT-PCR relied on the HTBI primer set. TCRdb independently ran MiXCR on the multiplex PCR reads; one entry per CDR3 protein. The top ten hold about 17% of the sample, which has around 500,000 distinct CDR3 sequences, around an eighth seen once. The receptor was derived from a woman aged 18-29 years with Graves' hyperthyroidism. V and J are TRBV19 and TRBJ2-6; 10 bases align to TRBD1. The sequencing input was blood. As DNA, the CDR3 is TGTGCCAGTAGTACGGTAGACAGGGGGCTGACTGGGGCCAACGTCCTGACTTTC. Amino acid sequence: CASSTVDRGLTGANVLTF.